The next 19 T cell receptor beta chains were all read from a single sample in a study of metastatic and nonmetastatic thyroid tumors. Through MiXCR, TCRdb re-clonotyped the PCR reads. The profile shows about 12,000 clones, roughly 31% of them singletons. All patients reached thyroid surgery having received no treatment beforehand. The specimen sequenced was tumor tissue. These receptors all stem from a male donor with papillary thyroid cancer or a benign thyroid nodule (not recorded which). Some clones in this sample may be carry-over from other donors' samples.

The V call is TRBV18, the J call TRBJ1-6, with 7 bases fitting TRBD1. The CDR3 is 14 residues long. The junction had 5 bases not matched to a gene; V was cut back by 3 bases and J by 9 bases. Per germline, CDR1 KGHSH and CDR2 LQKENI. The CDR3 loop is CASSPGQGGSPLHF. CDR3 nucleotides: TGTGCCAGCTCACCCGGGCAGGGGGGTTCACCCCTCCACTTT.

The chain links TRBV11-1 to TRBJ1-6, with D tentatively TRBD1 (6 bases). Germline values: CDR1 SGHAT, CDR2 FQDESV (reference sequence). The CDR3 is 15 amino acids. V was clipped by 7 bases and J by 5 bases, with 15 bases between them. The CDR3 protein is CASTHGQNHNSPLHF. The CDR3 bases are TGTGCCAGCACCCACGGACAGAACCATAATTCACCCCTCCACTTT.

The CDR3 nucleotides read TGTGCCAGCAGACTATTATGGACAACCATCTATTTCTACACCTTC. Protein product: CASRLLWTTIYFYTF. The chain joins TRBV2 to TRBJ1-2; TRBD1 might be the D (5 bases). The CDR3 covers 15 residues. Germline lookup yields CDR1 SNHLY and CDR2 FYNNEI. Trimming cost V 6 bases and J 10 bases, with 24 bases left between them. The full variable domain, its missing parts supplied by reference TRBV2 and TRBJ1-2, is EPEVTQTPSHQVTQMGQEVILRCVPISNHLYFYWYRQILGQKVEFLVSFYNNEISEKSEIFDDQFSVERPDGSNFTLKIRSTKLEDSAMYFCASRLLWTTIYFYTFGSGTRLTVV.

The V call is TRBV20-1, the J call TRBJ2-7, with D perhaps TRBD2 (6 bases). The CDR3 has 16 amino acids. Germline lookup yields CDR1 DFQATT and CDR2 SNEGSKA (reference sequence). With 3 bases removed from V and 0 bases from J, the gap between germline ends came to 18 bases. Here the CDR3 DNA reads TGCAGTGCTAGGGGGCCGGGACTTCTGAGCTCCTACGAGCAGTACTTC. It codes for CSARGPGLLSSYEQYF.

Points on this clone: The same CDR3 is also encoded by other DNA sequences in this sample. DNA of the CDR3: TGTGCCAGCAGCTTAAGGCAGGGATCCTACAATGAGCAGTTCTTC. It translates to CASSLRQGSYNEQFF. The chain uses TRBV7-3 and TRBJ2-1; TRBD1 is a possible D gene (5 bases). The CDR3 loop spans 15 amino acids. Germline CDR1 SGHTA, CDR2 FQGTGA. Trimming left V 1 base short and J 1 base short, with 8 bases between.

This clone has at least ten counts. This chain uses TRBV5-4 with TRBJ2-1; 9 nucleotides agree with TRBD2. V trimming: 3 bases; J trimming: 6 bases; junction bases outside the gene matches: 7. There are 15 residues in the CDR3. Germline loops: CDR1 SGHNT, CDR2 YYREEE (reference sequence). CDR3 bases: TGTGCCAGCAGCTCTCTAGCGGGAAGGGGCAATGAGCAGTTCTTC. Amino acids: CASSSLAGRGNEQFF.

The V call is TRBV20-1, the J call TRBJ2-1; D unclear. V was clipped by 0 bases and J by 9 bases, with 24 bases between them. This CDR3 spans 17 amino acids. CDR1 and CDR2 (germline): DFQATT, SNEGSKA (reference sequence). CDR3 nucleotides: TGCAGTGCTAGAGATGAGGACGGAGCAGATGGTTCAGGTGAGCAGTTCTTC. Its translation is CSARDEDGADGSGEQFF.

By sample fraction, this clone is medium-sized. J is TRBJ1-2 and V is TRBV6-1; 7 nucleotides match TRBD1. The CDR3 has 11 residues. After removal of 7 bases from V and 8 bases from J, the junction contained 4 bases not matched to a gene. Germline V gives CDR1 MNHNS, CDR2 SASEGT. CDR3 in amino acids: CASKGAWGYTF. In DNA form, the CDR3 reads TGTGCCAGCAAGGGGGCGTGGGGCTACACCTTC.

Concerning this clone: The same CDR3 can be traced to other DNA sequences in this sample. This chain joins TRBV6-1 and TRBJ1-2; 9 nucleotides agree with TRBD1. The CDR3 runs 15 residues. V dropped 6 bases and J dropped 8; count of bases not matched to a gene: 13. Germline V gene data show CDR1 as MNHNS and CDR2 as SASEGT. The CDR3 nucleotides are TGTGCCAGCAGCCTACCTCCGGGACAGGGAGGAGGCTACACCTTC. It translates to CASSLPPGQGGGYTF.

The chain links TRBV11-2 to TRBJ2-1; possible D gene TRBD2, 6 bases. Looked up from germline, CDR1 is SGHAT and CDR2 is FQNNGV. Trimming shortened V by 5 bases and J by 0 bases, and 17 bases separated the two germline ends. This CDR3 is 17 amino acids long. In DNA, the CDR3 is TGTGCCAGCAGCCCCAGGACTACCTTGAGCTCCTACAATGAGCAGTTCTTC. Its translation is CASSPRTTLSSYNEQFF.

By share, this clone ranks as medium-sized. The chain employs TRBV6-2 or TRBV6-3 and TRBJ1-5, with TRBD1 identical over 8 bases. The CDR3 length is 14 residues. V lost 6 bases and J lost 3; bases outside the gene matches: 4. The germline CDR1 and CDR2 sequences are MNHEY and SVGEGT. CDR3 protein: CASRRTGNNQPQHF. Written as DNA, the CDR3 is TGTGCCAGCAGAAGGACAGGGAACAATCAGCCCCAGCATTTT.

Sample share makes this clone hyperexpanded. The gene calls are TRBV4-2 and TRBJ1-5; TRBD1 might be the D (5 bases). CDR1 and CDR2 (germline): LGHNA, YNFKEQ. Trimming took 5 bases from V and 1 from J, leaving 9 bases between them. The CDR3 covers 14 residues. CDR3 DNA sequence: TGTGCCAGCAGCGACCGGGACAGCAATCAGCCCCAGCATTTT. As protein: CASSDRDSNQPQHF.

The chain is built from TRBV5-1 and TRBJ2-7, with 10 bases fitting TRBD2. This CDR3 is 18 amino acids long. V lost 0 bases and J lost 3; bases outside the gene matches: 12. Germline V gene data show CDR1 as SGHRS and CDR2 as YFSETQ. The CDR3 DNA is TGCGCCAGCAGCTTGGCCAGTATCTCGGCTAGCGGGAGCTACGAGCAGTACTTC. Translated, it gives CASSLASISASGSYEQYF. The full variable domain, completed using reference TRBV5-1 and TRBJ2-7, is KAGVTQTPRYLIKTRGQQVTLSCSPISGHRSVSWYQQTPGQGLQFLFEYFSETQRNKGNFPGRFSGRQFSNSRSEMNVSTLELGDSALYLCASSLASISASGSYEQYFGPGTRLTVT.

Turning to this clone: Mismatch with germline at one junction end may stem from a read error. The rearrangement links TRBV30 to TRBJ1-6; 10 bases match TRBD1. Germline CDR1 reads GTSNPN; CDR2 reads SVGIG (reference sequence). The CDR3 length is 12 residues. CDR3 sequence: CAGDRGDSPLQF. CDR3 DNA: TGTGCCGGGGACAGGGGAGATTCACCCCTCCAATTT.

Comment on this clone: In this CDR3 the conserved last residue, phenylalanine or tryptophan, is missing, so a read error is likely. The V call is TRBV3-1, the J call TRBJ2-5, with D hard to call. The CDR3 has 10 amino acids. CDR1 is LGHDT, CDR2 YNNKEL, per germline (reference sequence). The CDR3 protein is CAISQETQYC. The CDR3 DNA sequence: TGTGCCATCAGCCAAGAGACCCAGTACTGC.

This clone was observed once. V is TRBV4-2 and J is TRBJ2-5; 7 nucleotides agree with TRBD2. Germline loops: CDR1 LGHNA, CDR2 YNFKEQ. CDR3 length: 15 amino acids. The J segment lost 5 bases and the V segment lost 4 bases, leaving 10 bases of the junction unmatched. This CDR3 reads CASSLTSAAGETQYF. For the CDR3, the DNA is TGTGCCAGCAGCCTCACTAGCGCCGCCGGGGAGACCCAGTACTTC.

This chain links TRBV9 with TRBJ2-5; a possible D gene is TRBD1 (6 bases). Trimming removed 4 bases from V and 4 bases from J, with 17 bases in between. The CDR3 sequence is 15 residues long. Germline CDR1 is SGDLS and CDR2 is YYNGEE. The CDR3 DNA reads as TGTGCCAGCAGCCCCGGAAACAGGGATCTAGAGACCCAGTACTTC. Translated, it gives CASSPGNRDLETQYF.

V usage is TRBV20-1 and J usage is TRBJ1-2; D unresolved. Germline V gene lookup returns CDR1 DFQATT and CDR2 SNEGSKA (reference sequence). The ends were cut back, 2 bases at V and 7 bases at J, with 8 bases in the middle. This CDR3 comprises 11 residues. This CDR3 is CSARSGGGYTF. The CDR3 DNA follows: TGCAGTGCTAGATCGGGTGGTGGCTACACCTTC.

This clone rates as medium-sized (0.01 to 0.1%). The CDR3 bases are TGCGCCAGCAGCTTGCTGGCAGGGGGGAATCAGCCCCAGCATTTT. It translates to CASSLLAGGNQPQHF. This chain connects TRBV5-1 to TRBJ1-5, with 7 bases fitting TRBD1. V shed 1 base and J 4 bases; nucleotides not matched to a gene: 5. This CDR3 comprises 15 residues. CDR1 is SGHRS, CDR2 YFSETQ, per germline. Full variable domain (rest looked up from reference TRBV5-1 and TRBJ1-5): KAGVTQTPRYLIKTRGQQVTLSCSPISGHRSVSWYQQTPGQGLQFLFEYFSETQRNKGNFPGRFSGRQFSNSRSEMNVSTLELGDSALYLCASSLLAGGNQPQHFGDGTRLSIL.